This T cell receptor beta chain was observed in a study of graft-versus-host responses after intestinal transplantation. Looking at the study overall: For two to three years after anti-thymocyte globulin induction, all recipients took tacrolimus and steroids.

This clone turned up a few times. Its antigen remains unknown. Per the germline V gene, CDR1 is KGHSH and CDR2 is LQKENI. V lost 5 bases and J lost 4, with 9 bases in between. This CDR3 is built from 13 residues. Study-wide results and limits: Circulating GvH clones peaking coincided with falling HvG clones soon after transplant. Among recipient marrow samples, GvH clones were found; some appeared first in ileum or blood.

Sequencing was performed with immunoSEQ multiplex PCR; in TCRdb, only in-frame clones are kept and a portion is missing. The table has about 85,000 clones, roughly 80% seen once. The source of this sequence is a human donor who received an intestinal transplant. The chain carries TRBV18 and TRBJ1-5; D is ambiguous. This sample comprised unstimulated CD4+ T cells sorted from spleen or lymph node cells, obtained before intestinal transplant. The DNA of the CDR3 is TGTGCCAGCTCAAAGGAGATAAATCAGCCCCAGCATTTT. Translation gives CASSKEINQPQHF.